A single sample is the source of the 19 T cell receptor beta chains below, sequenced in a study of blood T cell repertoires in COVID-19. Using immunoSEQ multiplex PCR, the repertoire was profiled, and TCRdb retains in-frame clones only, with some absent. The data show tens of thousands of clones, roughly 89% seen once. Input material: peripheral blood. These receptors all stem from an older man with acute or convalescent COVID-19.

This chain links TRBV7-8 with TRBJ2-3; D possibly corresponds to TRBD2 (7 bases). Trimming pared 5 bases from V and 6 bases from J, leaving 24 bases between. There are 17 residues in the CDR3. The germline CDR1 and CDR2 sequences are SGHVS and FQNEAQ. The CDR3 DNA is TGTGCCAGCAGCCTGGGGGGGCTAGCGGATTTCAGGGATACGCAGTATTTT. Amino acids: CASSLGGLADFRDTQYF.

The V gene is TRBV5-5, the J gene TRBJ1-1; D gene uncertain. This CDR3 is 12 amino acids long. CDR1 is SGHKS, CDR2 YYEKEE, per germline (reference sequence). Trimming left V 2 bases short and J 4 bases short, with 6 bases between. For the CDR3, the DNA is TGTGCCAGCAGCTTCGGGGTCACTGAAGCTTTCTTT. This codes for CASSFGVTEAFF.

The genes are TRBV30 and TRBJ2-5; TRBD2 is a possible D gene (6 bases). Deletions cut 0 bases from V and 5 bases from J, with 7 bases between. The V gene's germline CDR1 is GTSNPN and CDR2 SVGIG (reference sequence). The CDR3 is 12 residues long. CDR3 nucleotide sequence: TGTGCCTGGAGTGTCGGGGGTGAGACCCAGTACTTC. Translated, it gives CAWSVGGETQYF. The whole variable domain, remainder taken from reference TRBV30 and TRBJ2-5, is SQTIHQWPATLVQPVGSPLSLECTVEGTSNPNLYWYRQAAGRGLQLLFYSVGIGQISSEVPQNLSASRPQDRQFILSSKKLLLSDSGFYLCAWSVGGETQYFGPGTRLLVL.

The chain employs TRBV30 and TRBJ2-7, with a weak D call TRBD2 (6 bases). The germline V and J ends were trimmed by 6 bases and 5 bases, with 17 bases remaining between them. The CDR3 sequence is 13 residues long. The germline V gene encodes CDR1 GTSNPN and CDR2 SVGIG (reference sequence). Here the CDR3 DNA reads TGTGCCTGCTCCCGGGACTTAGCCCACGAGCAGTACTTC. It is translated as CACSRDLAHEQYF.

V gene TRBV5-1 combines with J gene TRBJ1-1; 8 nucleotides line up with TRBD1. CDR1 SGHRS and CDR2 YFSETQ come from the germline V gene. V shed 0 bases, J shed 3 bases, and the junction held 1 base outside the gene matches. This CDR3 is 14 amino acids long. The CDR3 protein is CASSLGGQDTEAFF. CDR3 DNA: TGCGCCAGCAGCTTGGGGGGACAGGACACTGAAGCTTTCTTT.

This clone appeared a few times. The genes are TRBV4-1 and TRBJ1-3, with D unresolved. Trimming shortened V by 4 bases and J by 4 bases, and 14 bases separated the two germline ends. This CDR3 is built from 15 residues. Germline V gene sequence: CDR1 MGHRA, CDR2 YSYEKL. The CDR3 coding sequence is TGCGCCAGCAGCCGAAGCGCGACTGGGGGAAACACCATATATTTT. It encodes CASSRSATGGNTIYF.

The rearrangement joins TRBV11-3 to TRBJ2-5; no clear D gene. V shed 5 bases and J shed 4 bases, with 11 bases lying between them. The CDR3 has 13 amino acids. Germline values: CDR1 SGHNT, CDR2 YENEEA. The CDR3 sequence is CASSNLRGETQYF. The CDR3 nucleotides read TGTGCCAGCAGCAACCTAAGAGGAGAGACCCAGTACTTC.

Only a few counts were recorded for this clone. The rearrangement uses TRBV2 and TRBJ2-5; no firm D call. V was cut by 6 bases and J by 5 bases, with 7 bases left in between. The CDR3 has 11 residues. The V gene's germline CDR1 is SNHLY and CDR2 FYNNEI. DNA of the CDR3: TGTGCCAGCAGCCACACGGAGACCCAGTACTTC. It translates to CASSHTETQYF.

In its sample, this clone was seen a few times. The gene calls are TRBV28 and TRBJ1-5; 8 bases fit TRBD1. Trimming removed 4 bases from V and 5 bases from J; junction bases left unmatched: 4. Germline CDR1 reads MDHEN; CDR2 reads SYDVKM. CDR3 length: 14 amino acids. The CDR3 DNA follows: TGTGCCAGCAGTTCCGGACAGGGAGATCAGCCCCAGCATTTT. Protein: CASSSGQGDQPQHF.

This rearrangement joins TRBV5-6 to TRBJ1-2; D not resolved. The CDR3 covers 15 residues. Trimming left V 4 bases short and J 5 bases short, with 18 bases between. Germline V gives CDR1 SGHDT, CDR2 YYEEEE. The CDR3 loop reads CASSAGPPGGYGYTF. Here the CDR3 DNA reads TGTGCCAGCAGCGCGGGCCCCCCGGGAGGGTATGGCTACACCTTC.

The rearrangement links TRBV5-4 to TRBJ2-1; weak D call: TRBD2 (5 bases). Trimming shortened V by 4 bases and J by 2 bases, and 7 bases separated the two germline ends. Germline CDR1 reads SGHNT; CDR2 reads YYREEE (reference sequence). This CDR3 has 13 amino acids. CDR3: CASSTGTYNEQFF. Here the CDR3 DNA reads TGTGCCAGCAGCACGGGGACCTACAATGAGCAGTTCTTC. The full variable domain, completed using reference TRBV5-4 and TRBJ2-1, is ETGVTQSPTHLIKTRGQQVTLRCSSQSGHNTVSWYQQALGQGPQFIFQYYREEENGRGNFPPRFSGLQFPNYSSELNVNALELDDSALYLCASSTGTYNEQFFGPGTRLTVL.

The chain recombines TRBV18 with TRBJ2-7; maybe TRBD2 (5 bases). Trimming stripped 2 bases from V and 3 bases from J, with 5 bases between. In germline, CDR1 is KGHSH, CDR2 LQKENI. CDR3 length: 12 residues. This CDR3 is CASSPDYYEQYF. The CDR3 DNA reads TGTGCCAGCTCACCAGACTACTACGAGCAGTACTTC.

The chain combines TRBV7-6 with TRBJ1-3; D remains unclear. This CDR3 region has 15 residues. Trimming removed 5 bases at V and 4 bases at J, with 15 bases between. Germline lookup yields CDR1 SGHVS and CDR2 FNYEAQ. The CDR3, as DNA: TGTGCCAGCAGCCCTGCGGGGTACCCCGGAAACACCATATATTTT. Amino acid sequence: CASSPAGYPGNTIYF.

The chain joins TRBV19 to TRBJ1-1; tentative D call: TRBD1 (5 bases). Germline loops: CDR1 LNHDA, CDR2 SQIVND (reference sequence). This CDR3 is built from 15 residues. With 4 bases removed from V and 3 bases from J, the gap between germline ends came to 15 bases. The DNA for the CDR3 is TGTGCCAGTAGTAGTTCCTCCCAGGGTGACACTGAAGCTTTCTTT. Its translation: CASSSSSQGDTEAFF. Combining the CDR3 with reference TRBV19 and TRBJ1-1 gives the whole variable domain DGGITQSPKYLFRKEGQNVTLSCEQNLNHDAMYWYRQDPGQGLRLIYYSQIVNDFQKGDIAEGYSVSREKKESFPLTVTSAQKNPTAFYLCASSSSSQGDTEAFFGQGTRLTVV.

This clone turned up a few times. The chain employs TRBV7-2 and TRBJ2-2; D perhaps matches TRBD1 (5 bases). Germline-derived CDR1 and CDR2 are SGHTA and FQGNSA. The CDR3 sequence is 17 residues long. V was shortened by 1 base and J by 2 bases, with 14 bases between the two germline ends. CDR3 nucleotides: TGTGCCAGCAGCTTAGTAGGCGCAGGGTTAAACACCGGGGAGCTGTTTTTT. It specifies CASSLVGAGLNTGELFF.

The chain has TRBV27 and TRBJ1-2; D is possibly TRBD1 (6 bases). The V gene's germline CDR1 is MNHEY and CDR2 SMNVEV (reference sequence). CDR3 size: 16 residues. V lost 4 bases and J 7 bases, leaving 22 bases between the germline ends. The CDR3 reads CASSSAAPQGFLGYTF. In nucleotides, the CDR3 is TGTGCCAGCAGTTCAGCGGCGCCTCAGGGGTTCCTTGGCTACACCTTC.

The V gene is TRBV5-1, the J gene TRBJ1-6; 11 nucleotides line up with TRBD1. The V segment lost 4 bases and the J segment 8 bases; nucleotides outside the gene matches: 8. CDR1 is SGHRS and CDR2 is YFSETQ in the germline V gene. There are 16 residues in the CDR3. Written as DNA, the CDR3 is TGCGCCAGCAGCCCGGGACAGGGGGTAGGGGATTCACCCCTCCACTTT. Its protein is CASSPGQGVGDSPLHF.

The rearrangement joins TRBV28 to TRBJ2-7; 7 nucleotides line up with TRBD1. Germline V gene data show CDR1 as MDHEN and CDR2 as SYDVKM. The CDR3 has 13 residues. J lost 3 bases, V lost 5 bases, and 4 bases had no gene match. CDR3 sequence reads: CASSDREIYEQYF. The CDR3 DNA reads as TGTGCCAGCAGTGACAGGGAAATCTACGAGCAGTACTTC.

This clone was found once. The chain employs TRBV9 and TRBJ1-1, with TRBD1 as a possible D gene (5 bases). The germline V gene has CDR1 SGDLS and CDR2 YYNGEE. V was shortened by 0 bases and J by 0 bases, with 15 bases between the two germline ends. The CDR3 totals 17 residues. The CDR3 reads CASSVGRRTRLNTEAFF. For the CDR3, the DNA is TGTGCCAGCAGCGTAGGCCGACGGACAAGATTGAACACTGAAGCTTTCTTT.